This TCR beta chain stems from a study of technical replicates of blood from several donors. Repertoires were generated with immunoSEQ multiplex PCR, while TCRdb's copy carries only in-frame clones and drops some. The sample consists of about 81,000 clones, approximately 94% of them appearing once. Trimming took 1 base from V and 10 from J, leaving 12 bases between them. This CDR3 contains 13 residues. Germline loops: CDR1 SGDLS, CDR2 YYNGEE. Sample: T cells isolated from PBMCs. The J gene is TRBJ2-1, the V gene TRBV9; D is perhaps TRBD1 (6 bases). This TCR was recovered from a human donor in good health. The CDR3 DNA reads as TGTGCCAGCAGCGTATCATGGGACACAGAGCAGTTCTTC. Its translation is CASSVSWDTEQFF. Looking up the rest from reference TRBV9 and TRBJ2-1 gives the full variable domain: DSGVTQTPKHLITATGQRVTLRCSPRSGDLSVYWYQQSLDQGLQFLIQYYNGEERAKGNILERFSAQQFPDLHSELNLSSLELGDSALYFCASSVSWDTEQFFGPGTRLTVL.